The 17 T cell receptor beta chains below come from one sample, sequenced in a study of CD8+ T cells in alopecia areata. Treatment reported: oral pan-JAK inhibitor, 5-10 mg twice daily. In each case, RNA was isolated and then reverse transcribed into cDNA as the sequencing template. Generated by immunoSEQ multiplex PCR, the TCRdb table keeps only in-frame clones and is missing some. The table shows fewer than 250,000 clones, with roughly three fifths occurring only once. Here the sequenced sample was CD4+ T cells sorted from blood, taken at week 4, from a patient treated with tofacitinib. All receptors derive from a human donor with alopecia areata.

The chain links TRBV30 to TRBJ2-5; TRBD1 or TRBD2 may be the D gene (5 bases each). Trimming removed 5 bases at V and 5 bases at J, with 18 bases between. Germline values: CDR1 GTSNPN, CDR2 SVGIG (reference sequence). The CDR3 runs 14 residues. The CDR3 is CAWRGTSWGETQYF. The CDR3 nucleotides read TGTGCCTGGCGAGGCACCTCGTGGGGGGAGACCCAGTACTTC.

In its sample, this clone was seen a few times. The chain joins TRBV6-5 to TRBJ2-3; D may be TRBD2 (6 bases). V dropped 2 bases and J dropped 5 bases, with 8 bases sitting between them. The CDR3 runs 13 residues. Germline V gene lookup returns CDR1 MNHEY and CDR2 SVGAGI. This CDR3 reads CASSYTREDTQYF. CDR3 bases: TGTGCCAGCAGTTACACGCGGGAAGATACGCAGTATTTT.

This clone was seen only a few times. The V and J genes are TRBV7-3 and TRBJ2-6, with D unclear. V was cut by 3 bases and J by 0 bases, with 12 bases left in between. CDR3 size: 17 residues. Germline V CDR1 and CDR2: SGHTA, FQGTGA. DNA of the CDR3: TGTGCCAGCAGCTTGACCGCACGATACTCTGGGGCCAACGTCCTGACTTTC. Translation: CASSLTARYSGANVLTF.

This clone was seen a few times. The chain uses TRBV2 and TRBJ2-5; 9 nucleotides align to TRBD2. The trim removed 8 bases at V and 4 bases at J, leaving 2 bases unmatched. The CDR3 extends over 12 amino acids. The germline V gene encodes CDR1 SNHLY and CDR2 FYNNEI. This chain's CDR3 is CASQREVETQYF. The DNA for the CDR3 is TGTGCCAGCCAGCGGGAGGTAGAGACCCAGTACTTC.

The chain recombines TRBV6-5 with TRBJ1-2, with unresolved D. The ends were cut back, 1 base at V and 2 bases at J, with 11 bases in the middle. From germline, CDR1 is MNHEY and CDR2 SVGAGI. The CDR3 has 15 residues. The CDR3 is CASSYYPGANYGYTF. The CDR3 DNA sequence: TGTGCCAGCAGTTACTACCCAGGCGCGAACTATGGCTACACCTTC.

This clone has only a few counts. The rearrangement links TRBV2 to TRBJ1-1; 8 nucleotides agree with TRBD1. V dropped 2 bases and J dropped 5; count of bases not matched to a gene: 10. Germline loops: CDR1 SNHLY, CDR2 FYNNEI. CDR3 length: 16 amino acids. The CDR3 loop is CASSEIRAGGFTEAFF. DNA of the CDR3: TGTGCCAGCAGTGAAATCAGGGCAGGGGGCTTTACTGAAGCTTTCTTT.

V and J are TRBV5-1 and TRBJ1-2, with D possibly TRBD1 on 6 matching bases. V lost 7 bases, J lost 2 bases, and 12 bases lay in between. The CDR3 sequence is 13 residues long. Per the germline V gene, CDR1 is SGHRS and CDR2 is YFSETQ. The DNA for the CDR3 is TGCGCCAGCCGCCCTACAGGGAACTATGGCTACACCTTC. This codes for CASRPTGNYGYTF.

The rearrangement uses TRBV25-1 and TRBJ2-5; possible D gene TRBD2, 5 bases. This CDR3 comprises 15 residues. Germline V CDR1 and CDR2: MGHDK, SYGVNS. The germline V and J ends were trimmed by 3 bases and 4 bases, with 15 bases remaining between them. This CDR3 reads CASSEGRRTPETQYF. CDR3 coding DNA: TGTGCCAGCAGTGAGGGCCGCCGGACTCCAGAGACCCAGTACTTC.

This clone was detected only a few times. The chain combines TRBV7-2 with TRBJ2-7; D gene unclear. CDR3 length: 13 amino acids. Trimming pared 1 base from V and 7 bases from J, leaving 11 bases between. CDR1 and CDR2 from the germline V gene are SGHTA and FQGNSA. This CDR3 reads CASSLDLLGEQYF. The CDR3 coding sequence is TGTGCCAGCAGCTTAGATCTCCTGGGGGAGCAGTACTTC.

This clone came up once. V gene TRBV5-1 combines with J gene TRBJ2-5; D is possibly TRBD1 (5 bases). The CDR3 extends over 14 amino acids. Between the trimmed V and J ends, which lost 1 base and 4 bases, there was a span of 11 bases. The germline gives CDR1 SGHRS, CDR2 YFSETQ. The CDR3: CASSLQGVGETQYF. CDR3 DNA sequence: TGCGCCAGCAGCTTGCAAGGGGTTGGAGAGACCCAGTACTTC.

This chain joins TRBV30 and TRBJ1-4; D is unclear. CDR1 is GTSNPN, CDR2 SVGIG, per germline (reference sequence). This CDR3 has 12 residues. Between the trimmed V and J ends, which lost 4 bases and 2 bases, there was a span of 5 bases. The chain's CDR3 is CAWTGTNEKLFF. CDR3 nucleotides: TGTGCCTGGACCGGGACTAATGAAAAACTGTTTTTT. The full variable domain, its missing parts supplied by reference TRBV30 and TRBJ1-4, is SQTIHQWPATLVQPVGSPLSLECTVEGTSNPNLYWYRQAAGRGLQLLFYSVGIGQISSEVPQNLSASRPQDRQFILSSKKLLLSDSGFYLCAWTGTNEKLFFGSGTQLSVL.

This clone was seen a few times. The V and J genes are TRBV25-1 and TRBJ2-7, with a tentative D call TRBD2 (6 bases). Trimming took 5 bases from V and 3 from J, leaving 20 bases between them. Germline values: CDR1 MGHDK, CDR2 SYGVNS. The CDR3 covers 16 residues. The CDR3 DNA is TGTGCCAGCAGTCACTCGTGGGACTGGGAAGACTACGAGCAGTACTTC. Protein: CASSHSWDWEDYEQYF.

Of note for this clone: One base away lies a much larger clone, so this may be a sequencing read error. The chain recombines TRBV11-1 with TRBJ2-7; TRBD1 might be the D (6 bases). V gave up 4 bases and J gave up 5 bases, with 18 bases separating them. Germline values: CDR1 SGHAT, CDR2 FQDESV (reference sequence). The CDR3 totals 15 residues. The CDR3: CASSSSGTNPHEQYF. The DNA of the CDR3 is TGTGCCAGCAGCTCCTCCGGGACAAATCCACACGAGCAGTACTTC.

This chain connects TRBV2 to TRBJ1-2; TRBD1 agrees at 7 bases. Germline CDR1 and CDR2: SNHLY and FYNNEI. Trimming removed 4 bases from V and 8 bases from J; junction bases left unmatched: 10. The CDR3 has 14 residues. CDR3 nucleotide sequence: TGTGCCAGCAGTGGACAGGGAGGGGAGCGCGGCTACACCTTC. Its protein product is CASSGQGGERGYTF.

The J gene is TRBJ2-7, the V gene TRBV19; TRBD1 aligns across 9 bases. J gave up 5 bases and V 7 bases, and 18 bases lay outside the gene matches. The CDR3 is 17 amino acids. Germline CDR1 reads LNHDA; CDR2 reads SQIVND (reference sequence). CDR3 bases: TGTGCCAGTACCTCTCGTCCCCCGGGACAGGGCTTCGACGAGCAGTACTTC. Translating gives CASTSRPPGQGFDEQYF.

V and J are TRBV14 and TRBJ2-3; 7 positions agree with TRBD2. The CDR3 consists of 17 residues. The V gene's germline CDR1 is SGHDN and CDR2 FVKESK. V dropped 0 bases and J dropped 2; count of bases not matched to a gene: 8. CDR3 sequence: CASSQEEGGINTDTQYF. The CDR3 DNA reads as TGTGCCAGCAGCCAAGAGGAGGGAGGGATCAACACAGATACGCAGTATTTT. Filled out from reference TRBV14 and TRBJ2-3, the complete variable domain reads EAGVTQFPSHSVIEKGQTVTLRCDPISGHDNLYWYRRVMGKEIKFLLHFVKESKQDESGMPNNRFLAERTGGTYSTLKVQPAELEDSGVYFCASSQEEGGINTDTQYFGPGTRLTVL.

The chain is built from TRBV7-9 and TRBJ1-5; the D is unclear. Germline assignment: CDR1 SEHNR and CDR2 FQNEAQ (reference sequence). Trimming removed 5 bases at V and 0 bases at J, with 8 bases between. The CDR3 sequence is 14 residues long. The DNA for the CDR3 is TGTGCCAGCAGCCCCGGCCTTAGCAATCAGCCCCAGCATTTT. Translated: CASSPGLSNQPQHF.